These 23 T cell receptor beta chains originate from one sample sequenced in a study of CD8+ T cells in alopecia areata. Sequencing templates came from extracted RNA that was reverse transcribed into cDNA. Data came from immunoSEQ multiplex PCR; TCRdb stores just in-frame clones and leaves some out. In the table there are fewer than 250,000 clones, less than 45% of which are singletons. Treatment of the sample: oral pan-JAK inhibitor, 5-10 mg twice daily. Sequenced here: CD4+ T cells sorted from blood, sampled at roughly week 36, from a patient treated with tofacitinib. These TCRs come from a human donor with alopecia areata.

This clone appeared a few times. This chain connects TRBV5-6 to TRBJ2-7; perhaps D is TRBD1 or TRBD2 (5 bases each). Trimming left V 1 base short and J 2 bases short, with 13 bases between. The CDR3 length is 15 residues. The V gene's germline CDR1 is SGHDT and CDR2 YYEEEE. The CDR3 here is CASSLPRGPPYEQYF. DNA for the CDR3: TGTGCCAGCAGCTTGCCAAGGGGACCTCCCTACGAGCAGTACTTC.

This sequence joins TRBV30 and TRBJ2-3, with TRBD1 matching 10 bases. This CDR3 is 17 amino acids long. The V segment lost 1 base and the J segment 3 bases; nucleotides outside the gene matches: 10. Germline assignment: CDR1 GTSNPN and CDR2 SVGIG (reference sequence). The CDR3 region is CAWSAGDRGFATDTQYF. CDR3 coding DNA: TGTGCCTGGAGTGCCGGGGACAGGGGATTTGCTACAGATACGCAGTATTTT.

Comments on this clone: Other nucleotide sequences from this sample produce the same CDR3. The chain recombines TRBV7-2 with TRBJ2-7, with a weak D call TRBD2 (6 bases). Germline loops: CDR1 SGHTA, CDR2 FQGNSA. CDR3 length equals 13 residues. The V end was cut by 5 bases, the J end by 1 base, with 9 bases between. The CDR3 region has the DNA TGTGCCAGCAGCCCCGGGACTTCCTACGAGCAGTACTTC. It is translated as CASSPGTSYEQYF.

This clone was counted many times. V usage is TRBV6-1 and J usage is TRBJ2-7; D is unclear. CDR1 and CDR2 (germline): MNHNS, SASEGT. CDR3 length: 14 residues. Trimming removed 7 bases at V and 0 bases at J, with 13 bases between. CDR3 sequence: CASKSEPSSYEQYF. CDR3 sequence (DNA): TGTGCCAGCAAGTCGGAGCCGAGCTCCTACGAGCAGTACTTC.

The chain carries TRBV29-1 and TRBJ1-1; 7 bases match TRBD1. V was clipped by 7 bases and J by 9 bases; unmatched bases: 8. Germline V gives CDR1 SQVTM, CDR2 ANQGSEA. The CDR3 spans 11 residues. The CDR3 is CSGGTEIQAFF. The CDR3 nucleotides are TGCAGCGGGGGGACAGAGATACAAGCTTTCTTT.

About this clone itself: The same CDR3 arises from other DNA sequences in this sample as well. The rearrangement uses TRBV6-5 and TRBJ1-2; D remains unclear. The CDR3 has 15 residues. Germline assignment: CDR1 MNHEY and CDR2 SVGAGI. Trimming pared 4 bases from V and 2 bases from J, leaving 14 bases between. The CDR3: CASSLSPRLNYGYTF. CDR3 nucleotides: TGTGCCAGCAGTTTATCGCCGCGGCTGAACTATGGCTACACCTTC.

The CDR3 coding sequence is TGTGCCTGGAGCCGAGGGAATGGCTACACCTTC. Translating it yields CAWSRGNGYTF. The chain has TRBV30 and TRBJ1-2, with no clear D. CDR3 length: 11 amino acids. The V end was cut by 3 bases, the J end by 6 bases, with 8 bases between. CDR1 is GTSNPN and CDR2 is SVGIG in the germline V gene (reference sequence).

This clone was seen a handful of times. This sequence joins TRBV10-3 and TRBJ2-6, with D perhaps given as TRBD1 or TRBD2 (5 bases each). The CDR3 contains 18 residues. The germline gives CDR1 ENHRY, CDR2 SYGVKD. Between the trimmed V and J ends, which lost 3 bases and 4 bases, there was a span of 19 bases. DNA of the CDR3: TGTGCCATCAGTGACGGGACCTCGGGAACTGCGGGGGCCAACGTCCTGACTTTC. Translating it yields CAISDGTSGTAGANVLTF.

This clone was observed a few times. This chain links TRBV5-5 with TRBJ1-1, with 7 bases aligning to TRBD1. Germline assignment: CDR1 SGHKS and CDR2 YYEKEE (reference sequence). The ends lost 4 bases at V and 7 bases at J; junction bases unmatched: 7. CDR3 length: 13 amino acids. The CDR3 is CASSQPGQDEAFF. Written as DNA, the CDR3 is TGTGCCAGCAGCCAACCAGGACAGGATGAAGCTTTCTTT.

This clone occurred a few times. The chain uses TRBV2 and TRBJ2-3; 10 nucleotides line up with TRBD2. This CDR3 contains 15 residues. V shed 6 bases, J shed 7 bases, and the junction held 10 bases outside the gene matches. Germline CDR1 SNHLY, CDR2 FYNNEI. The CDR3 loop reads CASSPSGRASYTQYF. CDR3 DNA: TGTGCCAGCAGCCCCAGCGGGAGGGCGTCATATACGCAGTATTTT. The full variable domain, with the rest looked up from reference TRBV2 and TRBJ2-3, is EPEVTQTPSHQVTQMGQEVILRCVPISNHLYFYWYRQILGQKVEFLVSFYNNEISEKSEIFDDQFSVERPDGSNFTLKIRSTKLEDSAMYFCASSPSGRASYTQYFGPGTRLTVL.

The CDR3 loop is CASSSRGAATAGYTF. Here the CDR3 DNA reads TGTGCCAGCAGCTCCCGGGGGGCAGCTACAGCTGGCTACACCTTC. The chain carries TRBV7-2 and TRBJ1-2, with D perhaps matching TRBD1 (6 bases). V dropped 4 bases and J dropped 7 bases, with 19 bases sitting between them. This CDR3 region has 15 residues. Germline lookup yields CDR1 SGHTA and CDR2 FQGNSA.

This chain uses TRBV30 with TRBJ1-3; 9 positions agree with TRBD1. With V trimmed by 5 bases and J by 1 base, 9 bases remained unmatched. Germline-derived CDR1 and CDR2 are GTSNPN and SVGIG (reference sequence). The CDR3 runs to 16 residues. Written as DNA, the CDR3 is TGTGCCTGGCAAAGGGACAGGGTTGAGTCTGGAAACACCATATATTTT. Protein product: CAWQRDRVESGNTIYF.

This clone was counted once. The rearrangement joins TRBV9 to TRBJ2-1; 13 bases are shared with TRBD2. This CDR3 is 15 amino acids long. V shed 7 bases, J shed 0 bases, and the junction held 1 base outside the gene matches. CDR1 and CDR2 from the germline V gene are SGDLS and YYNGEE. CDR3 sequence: CASGTSGTSYNEQFF. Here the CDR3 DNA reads TGTGCCAGCGGGACTAGCGGGACCTCCTACAATGAGCAGTTCTTC. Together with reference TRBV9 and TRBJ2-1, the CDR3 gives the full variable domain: DSGVTQTPKHLITATGQRVTLRCSPRSGDLSVYWYQQSLDQGLQFLIQYYNGEERAKGNILERFSAQQFPDLHSELNLSSLELGDSALYFCASGTSGTSYNEQFFGPGTRLTVL.

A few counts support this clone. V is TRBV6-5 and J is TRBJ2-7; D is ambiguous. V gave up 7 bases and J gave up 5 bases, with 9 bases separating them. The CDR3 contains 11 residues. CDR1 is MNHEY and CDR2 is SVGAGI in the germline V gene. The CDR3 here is CASTSADEQYF. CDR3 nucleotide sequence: TGTGCCAGCACCTCCGCGGACGAGCAGTACTTC.

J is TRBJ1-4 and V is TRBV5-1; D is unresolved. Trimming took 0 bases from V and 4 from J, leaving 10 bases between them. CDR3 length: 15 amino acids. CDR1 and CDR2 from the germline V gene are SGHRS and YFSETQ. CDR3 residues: CASSLASSFNEKLFF. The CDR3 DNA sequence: TGCGCCAGCAGCTTGGCGTCCTCATTTAATGAAAAACTGTTTTTT.

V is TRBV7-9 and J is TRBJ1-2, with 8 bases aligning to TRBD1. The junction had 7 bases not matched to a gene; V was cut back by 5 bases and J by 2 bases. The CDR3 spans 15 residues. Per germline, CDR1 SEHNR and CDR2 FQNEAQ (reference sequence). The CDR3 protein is CASSGQGYSNYGYTF. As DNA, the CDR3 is TGTGCCAGCAGCGGACAGGGATATTCAAACTATGGCTACACCTTC.

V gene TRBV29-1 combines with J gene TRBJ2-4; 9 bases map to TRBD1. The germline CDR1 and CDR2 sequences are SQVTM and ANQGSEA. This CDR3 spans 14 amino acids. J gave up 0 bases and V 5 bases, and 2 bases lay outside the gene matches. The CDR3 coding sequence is TGCAGCGTTCGGGACAGGGAAGCCAAAAACATTCAGTACTTC. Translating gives CSVRDREAKNIQYF.

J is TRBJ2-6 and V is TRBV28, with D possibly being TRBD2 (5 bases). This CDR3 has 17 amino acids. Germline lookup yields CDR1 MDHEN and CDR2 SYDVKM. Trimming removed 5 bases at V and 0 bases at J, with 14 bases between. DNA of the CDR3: TGTGCCAGCAGTCTCTCTGGGGAGTTCTCTGGGGCCAACGTCCTGACTTTC. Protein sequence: CASSLSGEFSGANVLTF.

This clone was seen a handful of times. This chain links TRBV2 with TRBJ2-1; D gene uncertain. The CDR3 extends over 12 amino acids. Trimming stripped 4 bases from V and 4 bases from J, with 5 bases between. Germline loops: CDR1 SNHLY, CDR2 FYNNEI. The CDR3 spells CASSGMYNEQFF. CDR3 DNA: TGTGCCAGCAGTGGGATGTACAATGAGCAGTTCTTC.

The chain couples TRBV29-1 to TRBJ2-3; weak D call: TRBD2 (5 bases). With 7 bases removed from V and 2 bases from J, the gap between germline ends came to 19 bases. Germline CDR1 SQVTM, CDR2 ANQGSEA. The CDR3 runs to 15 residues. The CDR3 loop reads CSARGWKGPTDTQYF. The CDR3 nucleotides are TGCAGCGCCCGCGGGTGGAAAGGACCCACAGATACGCAGTATTTT.

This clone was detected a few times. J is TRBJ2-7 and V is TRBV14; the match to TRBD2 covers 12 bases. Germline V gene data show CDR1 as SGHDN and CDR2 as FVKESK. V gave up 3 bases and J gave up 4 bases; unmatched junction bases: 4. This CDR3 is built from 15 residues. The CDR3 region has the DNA TGTGCCAGCAGCCATAGACTAGCGGGAGAATACGAGCAGTACTTC. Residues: CASSHRLAGEYEQYF.

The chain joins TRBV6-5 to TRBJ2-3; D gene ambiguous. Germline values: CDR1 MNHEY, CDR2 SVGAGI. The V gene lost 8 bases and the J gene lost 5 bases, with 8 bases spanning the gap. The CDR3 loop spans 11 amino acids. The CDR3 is CASQERDTQYF. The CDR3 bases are TGTGCCAGCCAAGAGAGAGATACGCAGTATTTT.

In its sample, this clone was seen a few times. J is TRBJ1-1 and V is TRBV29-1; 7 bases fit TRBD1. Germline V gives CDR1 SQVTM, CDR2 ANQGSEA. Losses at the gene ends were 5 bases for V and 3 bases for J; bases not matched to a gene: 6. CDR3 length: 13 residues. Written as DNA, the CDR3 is TGCAGCGTTACATCAGGGGGGGACACTGAAGCTTTCTTT. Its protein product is CSVTSGGDTEAFF.